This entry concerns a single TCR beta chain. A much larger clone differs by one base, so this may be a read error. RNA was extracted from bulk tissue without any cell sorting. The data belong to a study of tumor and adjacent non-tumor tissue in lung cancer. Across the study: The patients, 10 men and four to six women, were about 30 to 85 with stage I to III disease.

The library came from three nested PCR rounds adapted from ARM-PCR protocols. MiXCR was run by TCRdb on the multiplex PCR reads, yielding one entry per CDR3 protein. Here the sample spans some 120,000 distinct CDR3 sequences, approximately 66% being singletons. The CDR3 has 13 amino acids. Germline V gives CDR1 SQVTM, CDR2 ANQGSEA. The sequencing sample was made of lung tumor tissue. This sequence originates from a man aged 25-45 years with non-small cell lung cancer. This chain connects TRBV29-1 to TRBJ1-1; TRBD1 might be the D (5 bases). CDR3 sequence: CSALQVDYTGAFF. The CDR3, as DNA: TGCAGCGCCCTACAGGTTGATTACACTGGAGCTTTCTTT.